The rows below give T cell receptor beta chains drawn from one sample of a study of response to subunit inactivated influenza vaccine. TCRdb called the RT-PCR reads again in MiXCR, with one record for every CDR3 protein. Of 710,000 or so distinct CDR3 sequences listed, more than 15% are singletons. The specimen comprised PBMCs from blood, sampled 12 days after vaccination. These receptor sequences come from a man between 50 and 59 years old who received an inactivated influenza vaccine. CDR3s include the opening cysteine and the closing phenylalanine or tryptophan. Fields, in order: J gene, D gene, V gene, clone size, CDR3 protein, CDR3 DNA. A D gene is named only where the DNA matches it firmly. Not every row has a clone size; where given, it reads once, few, many or a size class.

>TRBJ1-2|TRBD1|TRBV7-9|.
CASSRTGVSGYTF
TGTGCCAGCAGCCGTACAGGGGTCTCGGGTTACACCTTC
>TRBJ2-2|.|TRBV15|few
CATSRVFGSPANTGELFF
TGTGCCACCAGCAGAGTATTCGGGTCCCCCGCGAACACCGGGGAGCTGTTTTTT
>TRBJ2-3|.|TRBV28|.
CASSPLRGRVFADTQYF
TGTGCCAGCAGCCCCCTCCGCGGTAGGGTTTTTGCAGATACGCAGTATTTT
>TRBJ2-7|.|TRBV5-1|few
CASKTGTTGEQYF
TGCGCCAGCAAGACCGGGACGACAGGCGAGCAGTACTTC
>TRBJ1-1|.|TRBV20-1|.
CSASRRTEAFF
TGCAGTGCTAGCAGGAGAACTGAAGCTTTCTTT
>TRBJ2-5|.|TRBV29-1|many
CSVSGGETQYF
TGCAGCGTGTCAGGCGGGGAGACCCAGTACTTC
>TRBJ1-6|.|TRBV3-1|.
CASSQAGVNSPLHF
TGTGCCAGCAGCCAAGCAGGGGTCAATTCACCCCTCCACTTT
>TRBJ1-2|TRBD1|TRBV30|many
CAWRPQGRYGYTF
TGTGCCTGGAGACCACAGGGGCGCTATGGCTACACCTTC
>TRBJ2-5|.|TRBV19|.
CASSIYGQETQYF
TGTGCCAGTAGTATTTACGGTCAAGAGACCCAGTACTTC
>TRBJ2-7|TRBD1|TRBV5-6|few
CASSLVGTGVYEQYF
TGTGCCAGCAGCTTGGTAGGGACAGGGGTTTACGAGCAGTACTTC
>TRBJ1-1|.|TRBV5-4|.
CASRSGRDSGAFF
TGTGCCAGCAGATCAGGCAGAGACAGTGGAGCTTTCTTT
>TRBJ1-5|.|TRBV6-5|few
CASSYSRQGRQPQHF
TGTGCCAGCAGTTACTCGCGGCAGGGTCGGCAGCCCCAGCATTTT
>TRBJ2-1|TRBD2|TRBV7-2|few
CASSSRTSGAGVEQFF
TGTGCCAGCAGCTCAAGGACTAGCGGGGCGGGCGTAGAGCAGTTCTTC
>TRBJ2-1|TRBD1|TRBV7-9|many
CASSGQGSSYNEQFF
TGTGCCAGCAGCGGACAGGGTAGCTCCTACAATGAGCAGTTCTTC
>TRBJ2-1|.|TRBV24-1|few
CATSDSRGQFF
TGTGCCACCAGTGATTCCCGAGGGCAGTTCTTC
>TRBJ1-4|.|TRBV5-1|few
CASSSSGGEFEKLFF
TGCGCCAGCAGCTCGAGCGGAGGAGAATTTGAAAAACTGTTTTTT
>TRBJ2-7|.|TRBV6-1|many
CASKTAYEQYF
TGTGCCAGCAAGACAGCCTACGAGCAGTACTTC
>TRBJ2-1|.|TRBV12-3/TRBV12-4|once
CASSSNNNEQFF
TGTGCCAGCAGTTCTAATAACAATGAGCAGTTCTTC
>TRBJ2-7|TRBD1|TRBV2|.
CASSADRGSKEQYF
TGTGCCAGCAGTGCGGACAGGGGAAGTAAAGAGCAGTACTTC
>TRBJ2-2|.|TRBV12-3/TRBV12-4|few
CASSSGGELFF
TGTGCCAGCAGTTCAGGCGGGGAGCTGTTTTTT
>TRBJ2-3|TRBD2|TRBV10-3|.
CAISSTSGAYTDTQYF
TGTGCCATCTCAAGTACTAGCGGCGCTTACACAGATACGCAGTATTTT
>TRBJ2-5|TRBD1|TRBV29-1|many
CSVDRGKETQYF
TGCAGCGTCGACAGGGGTAAAGAGACCCAGTACTTC
>TRBJ1-5|TRBD1|TRBV28|many
CASSLGQGHQPQHF
TGTGCCAGCAGTTTAGGACAGGGGCATCAGCCCCAGCATTTT
>TRBJ2-1|.|TRBV12-3/TRBV12-4|.
CASRGPGGGSPGNEQFF
TGTGCCAGCAGGGGACCAGGGGGGGGTTCACCGGGCAATGAGCAGTTCTTC
>TRBJ1-2|.|TRBV12-3/TRBV12-4|.
CASSLDSTFYGYTF
TGTGCCAGCAGTTTGGACAGCACCTTCTATGGCTACACCTTC
>TRBJ1-1|TRBD1|TRBV12-3/TRBV12-4|few
CATRWTGVDTEAFF
TGTGCCACCAGGTGGACAGGGGTGGACACTGAAGCTTTCTTT
>TRBJ2-7|TRBD2|TRBV7-2|.
CASSKSGGVSYEQYF
TGTGCCAGCAGCAAAAGCGGGGGGGTATCGTACGAGCAGTACTTC
>TRBJ2-6|.|TRBV3-1|.
CASSQVLALSGANVLTF
TGTGCCAGCAGCCAAGTACTTGCGCTCTCTGGGGCCAACGTCCTGACTTTC
>TRBJ1-2|TRBD1|TRBV20-1|few
CSAREGGHYGYTF
TGCAGTGCTAGAGAAGGGGGCCACTATGGCTACACCTTC
>TRBJ2-1|.|TRBV6-2/TRBV6-3|.
CARISRGWQGPALEQFF
TGTGCCAGGATCTCCAGAGGTTGGCAGGGCCCAGCCCTTGAGCAGTTCTTC
>TRBJ2-1|TRBD2|TRBV24-1|few
CATSDFRSGTSGTYNEQFF
TGTGCCACCAGTGATTTTAGATCCGGGACTAGCGGGACTTACAATGAGCAGTTCTTC
>TRBJ2-3|.|TRBV9|.
CASSVESSSTDTQYF
TGTGCCAGCAGCGTAGAAAGCAGCAGCACAGATACGCAGTATTTT
>TRBJ1-2|.|TRBV20-1|.
CSASLNNGYTF
TGCAGTGCTAGCCTTAACAATGGCTACACCTTC
>TRBJ2-3|.|TRBV10-3|.
CAISDPTTGHSSTDTQYF
TGTGCCATCAGTGACCCCACTACAGGGCATTCTAGCACAGATACGCAGTATTTT
>TRBJ2-7|TRBD1|TRBV7-6|few
CASSLSTRDRGNEQYF
TGTGCCAGCAGCTTAAGCACCCGGGACAGGGGCAACGAGCAGTACTTC
>TRBJ2-7|.|TRBV7-2|few
CASSLYPGELYEQYF
TGTGCCAGCAGCTTATACCCGGGAGAACTCTACGAGCAGTACTTC
>TRBJ1-1|TRBD1|TRBV12-3/TRBV12-4|.
CASREDTGGTEAFF
TGTGCCAGCAGGGAGGATACAGGGGGCACTGAAGCTTTCTTT
>TRBJ2-5|.|TRBV12-3/TRBV12-4|.
CASSLEPARETQYF
TGTGCCAGCAGTTTAGAGCCCGCGAGGGAGACCCAGTACTTC